The source of this TCR beta chain is a study of CD8+CD57+ T cells in acquired aplastic anemia. Study context: Roughly 3.2 ug was the average amount of DNA from sorted CD4+ and CD8+ cells. CD4+ cells from healthy donors averaged roughly 11 million reads. Points from the study as a whole: Patients and controls shared 25 to 30 CD8+ CDR3 sequences.

The template used for profiling TCR beta VDJ and CDR3 was genomic DNA. TCRdb redid the calling of the reads with MiXCR, one entry per CDR3 protein. The table shows about 420,000 distinct CDR3 sequences, with roughly 64% occurring only once. Many counts were recorded for this clonotype. The target antigen is unknown. The germline V gene has CDR1 SGHTS and CDR2 YDEGEE. There are 16 residues in the CDR3. The ends lost 3 bases at V and 5 bases at J; junction bases unmatched: 4. The chain has TRBV5-8 and TRBJ2-5, with 16 positions matching TRBD2. The sample comprised sorted CD4+, CD8+, or CD8+CD57+ T cells (not recorded which) from PBMCs. The receptor was derived from a human donor in good health, serving as a control. CDR3 protein: CASSSGLAGGRETQYF. DNA of the CDR3: TGTGCCAGCAGCTCGGGACTAGCGGGGGGGCGTGAGACCCAGTACTTC.